This TCR beta chain was observed in a study of tumor-infiltrating lymphocytes in primary liver carcinoma. Study at large: Measuring roughly 4.2 to 10 cm across, the tumors were staged as T1-T3 N0M0.

Worth noting for this clonotype: Its ends do not fully match the called genes, so a read error is possible.

TCR beta cDNA was made from 500 ng total RNA with a constant-region primer. Each TCR beta library was derived from three nested multiplex PCR rounds that employed slightly modified ARM-PCR. Forward primers for TRBV1-TRBV30 and a C-beta reverse primer served the first two PCR rounds, at roughly 10 cycles each. From the multiplex PCR reads, TCRdb called clonotypes with MiXCR, one entry per CDR3 protein. Of some 100,000 distinct CDR3 sequences listed, about 67% are singletons. Investigators took RNA and DNA out together from about 20-30 mg of unsorted bulk tissue. Surgeons resected the patients' primary liver carcinomas. Germline loops: CDR1 ENHRY, CDR2 SYGVKD. The CDR3 totals 15 residues.

The source is a woman aged 55 to 70 with primary liver carcinoma and hepatitis B virus infection. Source material: liver tumor tissue from sampling region 2. Documented subset: tumor region T2, inferior pole. The chain couples TRBV10-3 to TRBJ2-7; 8 bases line up with TRBD1. The CDR3 region is CATSGGQESGYEQYF. Here the CDR3 DNA reads TGTGCCACCAGTGGGGGACAGGAGTCCGGTTACGAGCAGTACTTC.